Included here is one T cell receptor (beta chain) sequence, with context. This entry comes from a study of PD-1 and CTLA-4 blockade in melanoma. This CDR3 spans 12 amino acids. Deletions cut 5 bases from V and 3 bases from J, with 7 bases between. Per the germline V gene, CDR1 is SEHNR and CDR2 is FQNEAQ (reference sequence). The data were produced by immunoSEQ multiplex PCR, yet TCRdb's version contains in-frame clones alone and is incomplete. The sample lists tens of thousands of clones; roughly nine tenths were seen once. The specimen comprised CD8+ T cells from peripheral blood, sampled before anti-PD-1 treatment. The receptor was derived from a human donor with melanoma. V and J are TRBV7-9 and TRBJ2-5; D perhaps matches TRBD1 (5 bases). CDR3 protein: CASSVDKETQYF. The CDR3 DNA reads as TGTGCCAGCAGCGTGGACAAAGAGACCCAGTACTTC. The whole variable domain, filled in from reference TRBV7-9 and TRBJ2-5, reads DTGVSQNPRHKITKRGQNVTFRCDPISEHNRLYWYRQTLGQGPEFLTYFQNEAQLEKSRLLSDRFSAERPKGSFSTLEIQRTEQGDSAMYLCASSVDKETQYFGPGTRLLVL.